This TCR beta chain was captured by sequencing in a study of blood T cell repertoires in COVID-19. Overall study: COVID-19 samples, acute and convalescent, were from the United States, Italy and Spain. Sample material is recorded as cDNA or gDNA derived from T cells, B-cell-depleted T cells, or PBMCs.

In the authors' methods: Amplification of reference gene primers provided the estimated nucleated cell counts. Sequencing used immunoSEQ multiplex PCR; TCRdb keeps in-frame clones, though not all of them. V, J and clone size are taken as reported in that table, and D and trimming were inferred from the DNA itself. The sample has 390,000 or so clones; 90% are singletons. V shed 5 bases and J shed 6 bases, with 16 bases lying between them. The CDR3 is 14 residues long. Germline V CDR1 and CDR2: SEHNR, FQNEAQ (reference sequence). This chain uses TRBV7-9 with TRBJ1-2; perhaps TRBD1 as D (5 bases). Sample: peripheral blood. The TCR comes from a man between 18 and 29 years old with active or convalescent COVID-19. The CDR3 sequence: CASSLDGQGDGYTF. CDR3 sequence (DNA): TGTGCCAGCAGCCTCGACGGCCAAGGGGATGGCTACACCTTC.